The 12 T cell receptor beta chains in this list originate from one sample, sequenced in a study of blood T cell repertoires in COVID-19 (dated by TCRdb to the early 2020s). The method was the immunoSEQ multiplex PCR assay. TCRdb stores this immuneACCESS table with in-frame sequences only. Part of the clones is absent; in the studies checked, under half of the shortfall reflects unresolved V genes, and no reason is known for the rest. In this sample the table shows over 400,000 clones, roughly 85% of which occur a single time. Approximately 2.9% of the sample is taken by the ten largest. The sequenced material came from peripheral blood. The origin of the receptors is a human donor in a cohort sampled during active COVID-19.

The chain joins TRBV10-3 to TRBJ1-4; the D is unclear. The V gene's germline CDR1 is ENHRY and CDR2 SYGVKD. The CDR3 is 14 residues long. Trimming pared 4 bases from V and 8 bases from J, leaving 14 bases between. The CDR3 loop is CAISGRVDGEKLFF. CDR3 nucleotide sequence: TGTGCCATCAGTGGTCGGGTGGATGGCGAAAAACTGTTTTTT.

This clone was detected only a few times. This sequence joins TRBV25-1 and TRBJ2-7, with a possible D match to TRBD2 (6 bases). Germline CDR1 MGHDK, CDR2 SYGVNS. The germline V and J ends were trimmed by 6 bases and 0 bases, with 15 bases remaining between them. The CDR3 spans 15 residues. CDR3 nucleotide sequence: TGTGCCAGCAGGGGACTGGGGATCGGCTCCTACGAGCAGTACTTC. As protein: CASRGLGIGSYEQYF.

J is TRBJ1-5 and V is TRBV28; 11 bases match TRBD1. With V trimmed by 3 bases and J by 1 base, 17 bases remained unmatched. CDR3 size: 21 residues. In germline, CDR1 is MDHEN, CDR2 SYDVKM. The CDR3 loop reads CASSLPKGPGQGAGSNQPQHF. The DNA of the CDR3 is TGTGCCAGCAGTTTGCCCAAAGGGCCTGGACAGGGGGCCGGGAGCAATCAGCCCCAGCATTTT. The variable domain in full, completed from reference TRBV28 and TRBJ1-5, reads DVKVTQSSRYLVKRTGEKVFLECVQDMDHENMFWYRQDPGLGLRLIYFSYDVKMKEKGDIPEGYSVSREKKERFSLILESASTNQTSMYLCASSLPKGPGQGAGSNQPQHFGDGTRLSIL.

This clone was detected a few times. The chain links TRBV28 to TRBJ2-1, with TRBD2 identical over 7 bases. V was pared by 2 bases and J by 7 bases, with 14 bases of the junction left unmatched. Germline CDR1 and CDR2: MDHEN and SYDVKM. This CDR3 has 17 amino acids. CDR3 DNA sequence: TGTGCCAGCAGTTTAATCGCCAGGCGGGAGAGTCTAAATGAGCAGTTCTTC. Its translation: CASSLIARRESLNEQFF.

This clone was detected many times. V gene TRBV18 combines with J gene TRBJ1-1; D not certain. V was shortened by 1 base and J by 2 bases, with 17 bases between the two germline ends. Germline CDR1 and CDR2: KGHSH and LQKENI. This CDR3 spans 17 amino acids. In nucleotides, the CDR3 is TGTGCCAGCTCACCACTGGTTCGAAGGAGGAATAACACTGAAGCTTTCTTT. It encodes CASSPLVRRRNNTEAFF.

This chain uses TRBV12-5 with TRBJ2-3, with unresolved D. The CDR3 runs 13 residues. Between the trimmed V and J ends, which lost 0 bases and 6 bases, there was a span of 7 bases. Looked up from germline, CDR1 is LGHNT and CDR2 is FRNRAP. CDR3 sequence: CASGLVPVDTQYF. DNA for the CDR3: TGTGCTAGTGGTTTGGTACCAGTGGATACGCAGTATTTT.

The genes are TRBV28 and TRBJ1-1; D is uncertain. Germline CDR1 reads MDHEN; CDR2 reads SYDVKM. The V end lost 6 bases, the J end lost 4 bases, and 15 bases lay between the germline ends. The CDR3 loop spans 14 amino acids. CDR3 nucleotides: TGTGCCAGCAGGGGAGGCAGAGGTGTCACTGAAGCTTTCTTT. It is translated as CASRGGRGVTEAFF.

The rearrangement joins TRBV7-2 to TRBJ2-7, with 7 bases lining up with TRBD2. In germline, CDR1 is SGHTA, CDR2 FQGNSA. CDR3 length: 13 amino acids. Trimming removed 5 bases from V and 3 bases from J; junction bases left unmatched: 4. CDR3 sequence reads: CASSPRDYYEQYF. In DNA, the CDR3 is TGTGCCAGCAGCCCCCGGGACTACTACGAGCAGTACTTC.

This chain joins TRBV6-6 and TRBJ2-5, with TRBD1 matching over 8 bases. V was clipped by 6 bases and J by 1 base; unmatched bases: 7. Germline assignment: CDR1 MNHNY and CDR2 SVGAGI (reference sequence). This CDR3 contains 15 residues. The CDR3 region is CASSPAGQAQETQYF. CDR3 sequence (DNA): TGTGCCAGCAGCCCTGCGGGACAGGCCCAAGAGACCCAGTACTTC.

The chain carries TRBV28 and TRBJ1-5, with TRBD1 matching 11 bases. Germline CDR1 MDHEN, CDR2 SYDVKM. CDR3 length: 14 residues. J was trimmed by 6 bases and V by 6 bases; bases with no gene match: 4. CDR3 region: CASSSGQGVQPQHF. The CDR3 DNA sequence: TGTGCCAGCAGCTCGGGACAGGGGGTTCAGCCCCAGCATTTT.

This clone was seen a handful of times. The chain employs TRBV7-2 and TRBJ1-1; D is uncertain. Trimming took 5 bases from V and 2 from J, leaving 15 bases between them. The CDR3 sequence is 15 residues long. The germline gives CDR1 SGHTA, CDR2 FQGNSA. The CDR3 DNA is TGTGCCAGCAGCCCTACGCGAAGTCCCAACACTGAAGCTTTCTTT. Translation gives CASSPTRSPNTEAFF.

CDR3 region: CASSVGDNEQFF. CDR3 DNA sequence: TGTGCCAGCAGCGTAGGAGACAATGAGCAGTTCTTC. The chain joins TRBV9 to TRBJ2-1; D call uncertain. Trimming stripped 0 bases from V and 5 bases from J, with 3 bases between. The CDR3 runs 12 residues. Germline assignment: CDR1 SGDLS and CDR2 YYNGEE.